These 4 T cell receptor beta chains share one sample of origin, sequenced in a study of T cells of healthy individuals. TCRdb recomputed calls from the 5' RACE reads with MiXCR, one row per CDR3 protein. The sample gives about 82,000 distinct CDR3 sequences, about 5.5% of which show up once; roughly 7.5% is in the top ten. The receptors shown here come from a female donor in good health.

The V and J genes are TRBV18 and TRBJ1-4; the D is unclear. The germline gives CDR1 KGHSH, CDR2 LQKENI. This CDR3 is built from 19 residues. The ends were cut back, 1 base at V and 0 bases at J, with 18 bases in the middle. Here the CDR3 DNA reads TGTGCCAGCTCACCACGCGTCAGGCGAACCGAGACAACTAATGAAAAACTGTTTTTT. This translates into CASSPRVRRTETTNEKLFF. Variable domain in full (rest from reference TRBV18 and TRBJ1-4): NAGVMQNPRHLVRRRGQEARLRCSPMKGHSHVYWYRQLPEEGLKFMVYLQKENIIDESGMPKERFSAEFPKEGPSILRIQQVVRGDSAAYFCASSPRVRRTETTNEKLFFGSGTQLSVL.

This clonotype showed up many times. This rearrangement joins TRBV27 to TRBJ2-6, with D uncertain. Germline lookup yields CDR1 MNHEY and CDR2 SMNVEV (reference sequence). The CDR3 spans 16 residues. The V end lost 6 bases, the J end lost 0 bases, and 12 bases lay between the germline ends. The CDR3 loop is CASSPLSSSGANVLTF. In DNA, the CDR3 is TGTGCCAGCAGCCCCCTCTCGAGCTCTGGGGCCAACGTCCTGACTTTC.

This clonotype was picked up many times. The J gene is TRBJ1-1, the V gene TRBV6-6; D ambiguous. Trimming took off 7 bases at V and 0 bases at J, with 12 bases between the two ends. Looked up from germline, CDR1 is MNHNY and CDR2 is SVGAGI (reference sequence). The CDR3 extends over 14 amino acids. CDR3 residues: CASIAQEMNTEAFF. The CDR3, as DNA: TGTGCCAGCATCGCGCAGGAGATGAACACTGAAGCTTTCTTT.

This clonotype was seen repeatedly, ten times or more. The CDR3: CASSLVRGNEQFF. The CDR3 coding sequence is TGTGCCAGCAGCTTAGTGAGGGGGAATGAGCAGTTCTTC. J is TRBJ2-1 and V is TRBV7-2, with D perhaps TRBD1 (6 bases). V lost 1 base and J lost 7, with 8 bases in between. Per germline, CDR1 SGHTA and CDR2 FQGNSA. This CDR3 contains 13 residues.